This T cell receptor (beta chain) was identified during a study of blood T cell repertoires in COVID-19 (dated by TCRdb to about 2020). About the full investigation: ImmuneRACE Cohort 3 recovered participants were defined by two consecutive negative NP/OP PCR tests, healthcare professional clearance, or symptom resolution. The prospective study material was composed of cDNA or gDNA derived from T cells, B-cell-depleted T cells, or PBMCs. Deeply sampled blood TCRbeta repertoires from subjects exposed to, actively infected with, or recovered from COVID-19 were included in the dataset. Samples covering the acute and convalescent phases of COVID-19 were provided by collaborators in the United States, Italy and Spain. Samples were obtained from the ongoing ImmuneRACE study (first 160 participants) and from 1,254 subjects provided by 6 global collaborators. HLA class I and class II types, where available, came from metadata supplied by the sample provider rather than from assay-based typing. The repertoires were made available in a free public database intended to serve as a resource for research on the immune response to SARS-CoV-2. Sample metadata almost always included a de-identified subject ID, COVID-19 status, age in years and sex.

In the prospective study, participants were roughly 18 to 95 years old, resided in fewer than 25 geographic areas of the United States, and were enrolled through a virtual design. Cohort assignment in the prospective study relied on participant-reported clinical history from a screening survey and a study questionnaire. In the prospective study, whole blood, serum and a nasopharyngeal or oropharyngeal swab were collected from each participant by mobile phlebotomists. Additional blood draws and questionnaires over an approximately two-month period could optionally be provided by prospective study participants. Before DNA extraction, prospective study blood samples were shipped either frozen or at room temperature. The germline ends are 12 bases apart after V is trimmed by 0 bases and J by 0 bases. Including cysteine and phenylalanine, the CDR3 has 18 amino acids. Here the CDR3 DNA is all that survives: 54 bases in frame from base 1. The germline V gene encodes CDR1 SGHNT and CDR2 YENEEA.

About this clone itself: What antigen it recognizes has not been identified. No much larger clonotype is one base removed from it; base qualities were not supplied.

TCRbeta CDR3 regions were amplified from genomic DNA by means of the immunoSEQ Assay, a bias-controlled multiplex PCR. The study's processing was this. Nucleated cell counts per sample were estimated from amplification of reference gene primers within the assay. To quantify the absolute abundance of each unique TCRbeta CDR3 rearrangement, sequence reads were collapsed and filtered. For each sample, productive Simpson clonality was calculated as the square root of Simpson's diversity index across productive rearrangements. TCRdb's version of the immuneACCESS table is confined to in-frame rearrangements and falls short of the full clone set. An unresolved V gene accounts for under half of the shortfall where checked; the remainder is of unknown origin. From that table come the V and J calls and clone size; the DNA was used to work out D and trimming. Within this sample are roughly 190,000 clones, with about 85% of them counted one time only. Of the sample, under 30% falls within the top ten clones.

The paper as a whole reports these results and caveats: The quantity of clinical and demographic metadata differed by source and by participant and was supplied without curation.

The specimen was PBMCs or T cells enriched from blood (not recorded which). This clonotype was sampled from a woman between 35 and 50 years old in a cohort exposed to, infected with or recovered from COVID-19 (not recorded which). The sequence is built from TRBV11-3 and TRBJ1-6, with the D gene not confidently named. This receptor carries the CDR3 CASSLERPWYSYNSPLHF. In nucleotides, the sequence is TGTGCCAGCAGCTTAGAGAGGCCCTGGTACTCCTATAATTCACCCCTCCACTTT. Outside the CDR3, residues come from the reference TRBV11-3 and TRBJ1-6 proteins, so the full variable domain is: EAGVVQSPRYKIIEKKQPVAFWCNPISGHNTLYWYLQNLGQGPELLIRYENEEAVDDSQLPKDRFSAERLKGVDSTLKIQPAELGDSAVYLCASSLERPWYSYNSPLHFGNGTRLTVT.